Below, 20 T cell receptor beta chains from the same sample are listed, as sequenced in a study of beta chain features in type 1 diabetes. The authors reverse transcribed all of the isolated RNA, so sequencing captured expressed TCRB transcripts. Data came from immunoSEQ multiplex PCR; TCRdb stores just in-frame clones and leaves some out. Of under 250,000 clones in the sample, over 11% were seen once. Study-wide points: Researchers report that Type 1 diabetes patients had moderately but significantly shorter TCRB CDR3s across all four CD4+ subsets.

These receptors' targets are unknown. Material: naive CD4+ T cells from blood. These receptors came from a man younger than 40 with type 1 diabetes.

This clone was seen more than once but under ten times. This rearrangement joins TRBV11-2 to TRBJ2-7; perhaps TRBD1 as D (6 bases). In germline, CDR1 is SGHAT, CDR2 FQNNGV. The CDR3 runs 14 residues. V shed 4 bases and J shed 5 bases, with 15 bases lying between them. The CDR3 protein is CASSWARGRHEQYF. The CDR3 bases are TGTGCCAGCAGCTGGGCCAGGGGTAGGCACGAGCAGTACTTC.

This clone appeared once. V and J are TRBV11-2 and TRBJ2-7; unclear D gene. V lost 8 bases and J 8 bases, leaving 19 bases between the germline ends. Germline-derived CDR1 and CDR2 are SGHAT and FQNNGV. CDR3 length: 13 amino acids. The CDR3 spells CASRGPGPTQQYF. CDR3 DNA sequence: TGTGCCAGCCGAGGCCCGGGTCCTACGCAGCAGTACTTC.

The sample holds a few counts of this clone. This sequence joins TRBV29-1 and TRBJ2-5; TRBD2 matches at 7 bases. Trimming removed 0 bases from V and 5 bases from J; junction bases left unmatched: 9. In germline, CDR1 is SQVTM, CDR2 ANQGSEA. The length of the CDR3 is 15 residues. The CDR3 DNA reads TGCAGCGTTGAAGATCTGGCTAGCGGAGGGGAGACCCAGTACTTC. This translates into CSVEDLASGGETQYF.

This clone was observed a few times. The rearrangement uses TRBV6-6 and TRBJ2-7, with a possible D match to TRBD1 (6 bases). With 5 bases removed from V and 2 bases from J, the gap between germline ends came to 13 bases. This CDR3 comprises 14 residues. Germline assignment: CDR1 MNHNY and CDR2 SVGAGI (reference sequence). The CDR3 bases are TGTGCCAGCAGTGAGGCGACAGGTCCCTACGAGCAGTACTTC. This encodes CASSEATGPYEQYF.

To note about this clone: Its ends do not fully match the called genes, so a read error is possible. This chain's CDR3 is CASSLAGGQVDTQYF. CDR3 coding DNA: TGTGCCAGCAGCCTAGCGGGGGGGCAGGTGGATACGCAGTATTTT. This chain connects TRBV7-2 to TRBJ2-3; TRBD2 agrees at 12 bases. Germline CDR1 is SGHTA and CDR2 is FQGNSA. This CDR3 is 15 amino acids long.

The V call is TRBV30, the J call TRBJ2-2, with 10 nucleotides matching TRBD2. This CDR3 is 16 amino acids long. V gave up 0 bases and J gave up 0 bases; unmatched junction bases: 1. Looked up from germline, CDR1 is GTSNPN and CDR2 is SVGIG (reference sequence). CDR3: CAWSVGLAANTGELFF. The CDR3 nucleotides read TGTGCCTGGAGTGTAGGACTAGCGGCGAACACCGGGGAGCTGTTTTTT.

This clone was detected a few times. The same CDR3 is also encoded by other DNA sequences in this sample. The chain carries TRBV18 and TRBJ2-7; 9 nucleotides agree with TRBD1. The CDR3 has 14 residues. V trimming: 3 bases; J trimming: 1 base; junction bases outside the gene matches: 1. Germline-derived CDR1 and CDR2 are KGHSH and LQKENI. Written as DNA, the CDR3 is TGTGCCAGCTCACCCGGGACAGGGTCCTACGAGCAGTACTTC. It specifies CASSPGTGSYEQYF.

The V and J genes are TRBV19 and TRBJ2-1; 12 bases are shared with TRBD2. The CDR3 length is 15 residues. Germline loops: CDR1 LNHDA, CDR2 SQIVND (reference sequence). The junction had 1 base not matched to a gene; V was cut back by 1 base and J by 6 bases. The CDR3 here is CASSIGLAGVNEQFF. The CDR3 DNA reads as TGTGCCAGTAGTATAGGACTAGCGGGAGTCAATGAGCAGTTCTTC.

This chain links TRBV18 with TRBJ2-5; unclear D gene. Trimming stripped 6 bases from V and 1 base from J, with 6 bases between. The CDR3 is 12 residues long. Per the germline V gene, CDR1 is KGHSH and CDR2 is LQKENI. The CDR3: CASSNSQETQYF. DNA of the CDR3: TGTGCCAGCTCCAACAGCCAAGAGACCCAGTACTTC.

This clone showed up just a few times. The chain has TRBV7-8 and TRBJ2-4; 13 bases are shared with TRBD2. In germline, CDR1 is SGHVS, CDR2 FQNEAQ. The CDR3 has 18 residues. V was pared by 4 bases and J by 0 bases, with 6 bases of the junction left unmatched. The DNA for the CDR3 is TGTGCCAGCAGCTCCGGGACTAGCGGGGCCCTAGCCAAAAACATTCAGTACTTC. Its translation: CASSSGTSGALAKNIQYF.

This clone was counted only a few times. The genes are TRBV19 and TRBJ1-6; TRBD1 agrees at 7 bases. This CDR3 has 15 residues. Losses at the gene ends were 2 bases for V and 9 bases for J; bases not matched to a gene: 7. Germline-derived CDR1 and CDR2 are LNHDA and SQIVND (reference sequence). The CDR3 region has the DNA TGTGCCAGTAGTATATTTGGGCAGGGGGGTTCACCCCTCCACTTT. Amino acids: CASSIFGQGGSPLHF.

This clone was counted between two and nine times. The rearrangement uses TRBV7-2 and TRBJ1-2; 10 positions agree with TRBD1. The V segment lost 2 bases and the J segment 6 bases; nucleotides outside the gene matches: 3. The CDR3 covers 14 residues. Germline values: CDR1 SGHTA, CDR2 FQGNSA. This CDR3 is CASSLWTGGNGYTF. As DNA, the CDR3 is TGTGCCAGCAGCTTATGGACAGGGGGTAATGGCTACACCTTC.

This clone was seen a handful of times. This chain joins TRBV2 and TRBJ2-6; 10 positions match TRBD1. This CDR3 comprises 16 residues. Germline CDR1 is SNHLY and CDR2 is FYNNEI. V lost 4 bases, J lost 4 bases, and 4 bases stayed unmatched. The CDR3 protein is CASSGQGARGANVLTF. The CDR3 DNA reads as TGTGCCAGCAGTGGACAGGGGGCGAGAGGGGCCAACGTCCTGACTTTC.

The chain links TRBV7-9 to TRBJ1-2; a possible D gene is TRBD1 (6 bases). The ends were cut back, 3 bases at V and 6 bases at J, with 14 bases in the middle. The CDR3 has 14 amino acids. Germline V lookup: CDR1 SEHNR, CDR2 FQNEAQ (reference sequence). CDR3 sequence: CASSFNGQRDGYTF. The CDR3, as DNA: TGTGCCAGCAGCTTCAACGGACAGCGAGATGGCTACACCTTC.

The CDR3 loop is CAIELEDRASGSGANVLTF. The CDR3 DNA sequence: TGTGCCATCGAATTAGAGGACAGGGCCTCTGGCTCTGGGGCCAACGTCCTGACTTTC. The chain employs TRBV21-1 and TRBJ2-6; the D call TRBD1 from the table was never checked on the DNA. TRBV21-1 represents a pseudogene. The CDR3 has 19 amino acids.

As DNA, the CDR3 is TGTGCCAGCAGCTTGGGACAGGTGAACCAAGAGACCCAGTACTTC. It encodes CASSLGQVNQETQYF. The chain has TRBV5-4 and TRBJ2-5; a weak D match, TRBD1 (6 bases). V gave up 0 bases and J gave up 0 bases, with 9 bases separating them. CDR1 is SGHNT, CDR2 YYREEE, per germline (reference sequence). This CDR3 is built from 15 residues. The entire variable domain, with the rest obtained from reference TRBV5-4 and TRBJ2-5, is as follows: ETGVTQSPTHLIKTRGQQVTLRCSSQSGHNTVSWYQQALGQGPQFIFQYYREEENGRGNFPPRFSGLQFPNYSSELNVNALELDDSALYLCASSLGQVNQETQYFGPGTRLLVL.

This clone was found a few times. The chain couples TRBV6-5 to TRBJ1-2; TRBD1 aligns across 9 bases. The germline gives CDR1 MNHEY, CDR2 SVGAGI. Losses at the gene ends were 6 bases for V and 3 bases for J; bases not matched to a gene: 5. CDR3 length: 14 residues. Here the CDR3 DNA reads TGTGCCAGCAGCCGGGACAGGGAGGACTATGGCTACACCTTC. Its protein product is CASSRDREDYGYTF.

The chain employs TRBV19 and TRBJ1-2; possibly TRBD1 for D (5 bases). The CDR3 length is 13 residues. V shed 6 bases and J shed 0 bases, with 8 bases lying between them. In germline, CDR1 is LNHDA, CDR2 SQIVND (reference sequence). The CDR3 DNA reads as TGTGCCAGTAGCCAGACAGCTAACTATGGCTACACCTTC. Its translation: CASSQTANYGYTF.

This clone was detected a few times. The chain links TRBV7-9 to TRBJ2-5; D gene uncertain. This CDR3 is built from 13 residues. Trimming pared 5 bases from V and 2 bases from J, leaving 9 bases between. Germline assignment: CDR1 SEHNR and CDR2 FQNEAQ (reference sequence). DNA of the CDR3: TGTGCCAGCAGCCAAGCCCGACAAGAGACCCAGTACTTC. It encodes CASSQARQETQYF. Variable domain in full (rest from reference TRBV7-9 and TRBJ2-5): DTGVSQNPRHKITKRGQNVTFRCDPISEHNRLYWYRQTLGQGPEFLTYFQNEAQLEKSRLLSDRFSAERPKGSFSTLEIQRTEQGDSAMYLCASSQARQETQYFGPGTRLLVL.

In its sample, this clone was seen a few times. This chain links TRBV9 with TRBJ2-3; perhaps TRBD1 as D (7 bases). CDR1 and CDR2 from the germline V gene are SGDLS and YYNGEE. The CDR3 is 15 residues long. The ends were cut back, 0 bases at V and 4 bases at J, with 12 bases in the middle. DNA of the CDR3: TGTGCCAGCAGCGTAGCTGACAGGGAGGCAGATACGCAGTATTTT. This translates into CASSVADREADTQYF.